Detailed here is one T cell receptor (beta chain). Read data end 3 residues before the CDR3 end; the end is taken from the germline J gene. Some clones are missing from TCRdb's copy, which holds only in-frame ones; the method was immunoSEQ multiplex PCR. Here the sample table reports 25,000 to 35,000 clones. The data derive from a study of T cells in women clearing cervical HPV infection. This CDR3 contains 16 residues. From germline, CDR1 is MNHNS and CDR2 SASEGT. V lost 4 bases to trimming and J lost 7 bases; unmatched junction nucleotides: 10. This receptor was taken from a woman aged 18-70 years with a cervical HPV16 infection that either progressed to CIN3+ or cleared (not recorded which). The sample consisted of blood buffy coat. The rearrangement joins TRBV6-1 to TRBJ2-1, with 10 bases matching TRBD2. The sequenced part of the CDR3 DNA is TGTGCCAGCAGTGCCTTCCTAGCGGGAGTTCTGAATGAG. Translated, it gives CASSAFLAGVLNE. The entire CDR3 reads CASSAFLAGVLNEQFF.